Shown below are 15 T cell receptor beta chains from a single sample sequenced in a study of monozygotic twins with inflammatory bowel disease. Reanalyzing the 5' RACE reads, TCRdb keeps one entry per CDR3 protein, without DNA. The sample holds roughly 100,000 distinct CDR3 sequences. Sequenced sample: blood. The receptors were gathered from a human donor with ulcerative colitis or Crohn's disease, or a healthy co-twin of an affected twin (not recorded which).

The chain uses TRBV6-1 and TRBJ2-1; TCRdb's D call, TRBD1, is unchecked because there is no DNA. CDR3 length equals 16 residues. Germline values: CDR1 MNHNS, CDR2 SASEGT. The CDR3 spells CARSYLVQGLNNEQFF.

The chain combines TRBV21-1 with TRBJ2-1; TCRdb reports TRBD1, a call that lacks DNA to check it against. TRBV21-1 is a documented pseudogene. The CDR3 extends over 15 amino acids. The CDR3: CASSWAGTVALEQFF.

The chain is built from TRBV12-3 or TRBV12-4 and TRBJ2-2; TCRdb designates TRBD1, a call that cannot be tested without DNA. This CDR3 has 15 amino acids. CDR3 region: CASSPDRVRTGELFF.

The chain is built from TRBV10-3 and TRBJ1-1; absent DNA, TCRdb's TRBD1 call cannot be checked. The CDR3 covers 17 residues. Germline CDR1 is ENHRY and CDR2 is SYGVKD. CDR3 protein: CAISGRDMQDGYTEAFF.

V is TRBV25-1 and J is TRBJ2-6. CDR3 size: 16 residues. Germline V CDR1 and CDR2: MGHDK, SYGVNS. CDR3 sequence reads: CASSDTHVSGANVLTF.

The chain joins TRBV7-8 to TRBJ2-7. This CDR3 contains 13 residues. CDR1 SGHVS and CDR2 FQNEAQ come from the germline V gene. The CDR3 loop is CASSLLQNYEQYF.

The chain employs TRBV19 and TRBJ2-7. Looked up from germline, CDR1 is LNHDA and CDR2 is SQIVND (reference sequence). This CDR3 region has 14 residues. CDR3 amino acids: CASSTRDGAYEQYF.

The V gene is TRBV6-5, the J gene TRBJ2-7. CDR1 and CDR2 from the germline V gene are MNHEY and SVGAGI. The CDR3 totals 15 residues. The CDR3 sequence: CASSYKYSESYEQYF.

The chain recombines TRBV29-1 with TRBJ2-5; the TCRdb D gene call, TRBD1, has no DNA to confirm it. The CDR3 length is 14 residues. Germline V CDR1 and CDR2: SQVTM, ANQGSEA. CDR3 sequence reads: CSFTKGGQKETQYF.

The V gene is TRBV20-1, the J gene TRBJ2-1; TCRdb indicates TRBD2, and absent DNA this call remains unverified. CDR1 is DFQATT and CDR2 is SNEGSKA in the germline V gene (reference sequence). There are 12 residues in the CDR3. The CDR3 spells CSAGLAANEQFF.

This chain uses TRBV9 with TRBJ2-5. The germline gives CDR1 SGDLS, CDR2 YYNGEE. CDR3 length: 13 residues. This chain's CDR3 is CASSVQNQETQYF.

The chain couples TRBV4-3 to TRBJ2-4; the D call of TRBD2 rests on TCRdb alone, since no DNA is present to check it. This CDR3 spans 14 amino acids. The germline gives CDR1 LGHNA, CDR2 YSLEER. The CDR3 sequence is CASSQTWTGHIQYF.

CDR3 residues: CASSARAYTEAYF. V usage is TRBV7-8 and J usage is TRBJ1-1; the D gene TCRdb calls, TRBD1, cannot be checked with no DNA. The germline V gene encodes CDR1 SGHVS and CDR2 FQNEAQ. The CDR3 totals 13 residues.

The V call is TRBV2, the J call TRBJ2-2; checking the TCRdb D call of TRBD1 is not possible without DNA. This CDR3 is 14 amino acids long. Per the germline V gene, CDR1 is SNHLY and CDR2 is FYNNEI. This CDR3 reads CASSPVSATGELFF.

The chain recombines TRBV29-1 with TRBJ2-7. This CDR3 comprises 13 residues. The germline V gene has CDR1 SQVTM and CDR2 ANQGSEA. This chain's CDR3 is CSVIYAGSYEQYF.